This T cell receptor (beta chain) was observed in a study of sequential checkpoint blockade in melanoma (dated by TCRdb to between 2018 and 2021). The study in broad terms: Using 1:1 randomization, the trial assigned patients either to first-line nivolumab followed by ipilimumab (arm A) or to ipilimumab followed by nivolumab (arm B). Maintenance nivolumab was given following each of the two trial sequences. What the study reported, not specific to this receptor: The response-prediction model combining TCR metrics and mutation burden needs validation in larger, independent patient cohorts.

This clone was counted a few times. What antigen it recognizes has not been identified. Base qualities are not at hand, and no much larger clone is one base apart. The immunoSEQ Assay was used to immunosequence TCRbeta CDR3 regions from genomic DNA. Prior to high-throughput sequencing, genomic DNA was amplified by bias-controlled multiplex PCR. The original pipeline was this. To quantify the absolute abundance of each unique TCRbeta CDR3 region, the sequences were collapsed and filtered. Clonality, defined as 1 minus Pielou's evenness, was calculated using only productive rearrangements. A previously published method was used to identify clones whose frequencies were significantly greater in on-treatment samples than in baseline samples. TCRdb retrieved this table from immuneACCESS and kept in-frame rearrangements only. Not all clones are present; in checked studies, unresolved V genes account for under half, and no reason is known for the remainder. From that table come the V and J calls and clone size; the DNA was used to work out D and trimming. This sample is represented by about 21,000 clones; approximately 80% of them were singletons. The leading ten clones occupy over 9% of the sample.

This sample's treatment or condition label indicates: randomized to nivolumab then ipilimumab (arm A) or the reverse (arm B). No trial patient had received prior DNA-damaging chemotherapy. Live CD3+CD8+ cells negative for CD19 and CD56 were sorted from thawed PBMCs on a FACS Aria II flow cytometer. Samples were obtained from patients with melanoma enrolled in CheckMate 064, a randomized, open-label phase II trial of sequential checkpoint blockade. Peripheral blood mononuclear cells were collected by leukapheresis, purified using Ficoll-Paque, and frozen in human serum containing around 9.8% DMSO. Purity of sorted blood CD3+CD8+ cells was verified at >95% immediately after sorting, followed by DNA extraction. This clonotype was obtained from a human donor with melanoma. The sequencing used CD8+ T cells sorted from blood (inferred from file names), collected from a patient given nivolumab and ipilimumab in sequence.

Read as DNA, the sequence is TGTGCCAGTAGTATAGGTGGCTTCTACGAGCAGTACTTC. Its protein reads: CASSIGGFYEQYF. The chain uses TRBV19 and TRBJ2-7, with the D gene call left open. From its cysteine to its phenylalanine, the CDR3 spans 13 amino acids. The DNA shown is the 39-base CDR3, in frame from base 1. V is reduced by 1 base and J by 3 bases, leaving a spacing of 7 bases between them. From a lookup of the germline V gene (reference sequence), CDR1 and CDR2 are LNHDA and SQIVND.